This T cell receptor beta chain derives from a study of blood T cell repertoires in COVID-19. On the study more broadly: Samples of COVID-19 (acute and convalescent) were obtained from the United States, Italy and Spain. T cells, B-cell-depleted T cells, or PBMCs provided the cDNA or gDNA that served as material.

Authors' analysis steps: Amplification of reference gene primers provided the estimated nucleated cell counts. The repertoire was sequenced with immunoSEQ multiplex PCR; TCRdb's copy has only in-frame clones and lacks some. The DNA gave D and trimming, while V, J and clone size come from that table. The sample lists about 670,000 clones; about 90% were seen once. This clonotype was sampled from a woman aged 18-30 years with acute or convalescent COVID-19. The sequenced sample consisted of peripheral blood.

The CDR3 is CATSQTGNGAFF. Here the CDR3 DNA reads TGCGCCACCAGTCAGACAGGGAATGGGGCTTTCTTT. The gene calls are TRBV5-1 and TRBJ1-1; TRBD1 matches at 7 bases. Germline CDR1 SGHRS, CDR2 YFSETQ. The CDR3 is 12 residues long. The junction had 13 bases not matched to a gene; V was cut back by 9 bases and J by 11 bases.